The following is a T cell receptor beta chain sequence with its context. The antigen is unknown. This CDR3 has 13 amino acids. Per the germline V gene, CDR1 is MDHEN and CDR2 is SYDVKM. V was clipped by 9 bases and J by 7 bases, with 19 bases between them. This sample stems from a study of CD8 T cells in ankylosing spondylitis. General study results and limits: Matched ankylosing spondylitis synovial fluid reportedly contained a significantly enriched population of disease-linked clones.

TCRdb passed the 5' RACE reads through MiXCR, listing each CDR3 protein once. The repertoire has roughly 130,000 distinct CDR3 sequences, about 7% of them found once; the top ten carry less than 15%. What was sequenced was blood, either unsorted or a sorted T cell fraction (not recorded which). This TCR was recovered from a male donor with ankylosing spondylitis or in good health (not recorded which). The chain employs TRBV28 and TRBJ2-7, with D perhaps TRBD2 (5 bases). The CDR3 nucleotides read TGTGCCAGGGGCCCCGGGATAAGGGTTGAGCAGTACTTC. Translating gives CARGPGIRVEQYF. Full variable domain (outside the CDR3, taken from reference TRBV28 and TRBJ2-7): DVKVTQSSRYLVKRTGEKVFLECVQDMDHENMFWYRQDPGLGLRLIYFSYDVKMKEKGDIPEGYSVSREKKERFSLILESASTNQTSMYLCARGPGIRVEQYFGPGTRLTVT.